Listed below are T cell receptor beta chains from one sample, sequenced in a study of post-analysis software for immune sequencing data. TCRdb reprocessed the PCR reads with MiXCR, giving one entry per CDR3 protein. The sample has 820,000 or so distinct CDR3 sequences; about 57% are singletons. Source material: blood. These receptors came from a girl under 18 with multiple sclerosis. Both conserved end residues are part of each CDR3. A D gene is named only where the DNA matches it firmly. Clone sizes are given selectively: once, few, many, or a class where the clone is expanded.

>TRBJ2-7|few|TRBV20-1|-
TGCAGTGCTAGAACAGGGAATTACGAGCAGTACTTC
CSARTGNYEQYF
>TRBJ1-5|few|TRBV10-3|-
TGTGCCATCAGTGACCGGACAGCCGCCAATCAGCCCCAGCATTTT
CAISDRTAANQPQHF
>TRBJ2-7|few|TRBV7-9|TRBD1
TGTGCCAGCAGCTTAGTTGGACAGGGGCAGTACGAGCAGTACTTC
CASSLVGQGQYEQYF
>TRBJ2-7|-|TRBV7-2|TRBD2
TGTGCCAGCAGCTTAGTTGCTGCGGGGGGTTCCTACGAGCAGTACTTC
CASSLVAAGGSYEQYF
>TRBJ2-5|-|TRBV20-1|TRBD1
TGCAGTGCTAGAAGGGGACAGGGTGGGATGGAGACCCAGTACTTC
CSARRGQGGMETQYF
>TRBJ2-3|few|TRBV7-9|TRBD1
TGTGCCAGCAGCTTAGTTGGGACAGGGGCGACAGATACGCAGTATTTT
CASSLVGTGATDTQYF
>TRBJ2-7|-|TRBV3-1|-
TGTGCCAGCAGCCAGGAGGGGAAGGACTACGAGCAGTACTTC
CASSQEGKDYEQYF
>TRBJ1-2|-|TRBV5-5|-
TGTGCCAGCAGCTTGTTCGGGGAAAATGGCTACACCTTC
CASSLFGENGYTF
>TRBJ1-2|-|TRBV6-5|-
TGTGCCAGCAGTTACTCTCCCCGGGGTCCCCTCTATGGCTACACCTTC
CASSYSPRGPLYGYTF
>TRBJ2-7|few|TRBV4-1|TRBD1
TGCGCCAGCAGCCAAGCCGGGACAGGCTCCTACGAGCAGTACTTC
CASSQAGTGSYEQYF
>TRBJ2-1|-|TRBV6-6|TRBD2
TGTGCCAGCAAGGGGGCACTAGCGGGGTATCGCAATGAGCAGTTCTTC
CASKGALAGYRNEQFF
>TRBJ2-7|few|TRBV6-5|-
TGTGCCAGCAGTCAACGTGGGGTCCAGACCTCCTACGAGCAGTACTTC
CASSQRGVQTSYEQYF
>TRBJ1-1|-|TRBV12-5|-
TGTGCTAGTGGTTCACTTCTCACTGAAGCTTTCTTT
CASGSLLTEAFF
>TRBJ1-1|-|TRBV5-1|-
TGCGCCAGCAGCTCCGAAACGAACACTGAAGCTTTCTTT
CASSSETNTEAFF
>TRBJ2-7|-|TRBV12-3/TRBV12-4|TRBD2
TGTGCCAGCAGACCTAGCGGGAGGGACGAGCAGTACTTC
CASRPSGRDEQYF
>TRBJ2-7|-|TRBV7-2|TRBD2
TGTGCCAGCAGTCCCGGGACTAGCGGGAATGTGCAGTACTTC
CASSPGTSGNVQYF
>TRBJ2-6|-|TRBV5-5|-
TGTGCCAGCAGCTTGGTACGTCTGTCTGGGGCCAACGTCCTGACTTTC
CASSLVRLSGANVLTF
>TRBJ2-1|once|TRBV5-1|-
TGCGCCAGCAGCCTCGAGCGGTCCTACAATGAGCAGTTCTTC
CASSLERSYNEQFF
>TRBJ2-5|-|TRBV15|-
TGTGCCACCAGCAGAGATCGAACCCCGGTGGAGACCCAGTACTTC
CATSRDRTPVETQYF
>TRBJ2-1|-|TRBV6-2/TRBV6-3|TRBD1
TGTGCCAGCAGTAATGGACAGGCCTACAATGAGCAGTTCTTC
CASSNGQAYNEQFF
>TRBJ2-3|-|TRBV7-9|-
TGTGCCAGCAGCCCTCGGGGGAAGCACACAGATACGCAGTATTTT
CASSPRGKHTDTQYF
>TRBJ2-3|few|TRBV15|TRBD1
TGTGCCACCAGCAGAACAGGGGGCGCATCAGATACGCAGTATTTT
CATSRTGGASDTQYF
>TRBJ2-7|-|TRBV20-1|TRBD2
TGCAGTGCTAGACCTAGCGGGACGGCCTACGAGCAGTACTTC
CSARPSGTAYEQYF
>TRBJ2-1|once|TRBV15|TRBD2
TGTGCCACCAGGACGTGGACTAGCGGGGTCTCCTACAATGAGCAGTTCTTC
CATRTWTSGVSYNEQFF
>TRBJ2-1|-|TRBV27|-
TGTGCCAGCACTGGGGGAGCATATGAGCAGTTCTTC
CASTGGAYEQFF
>TRBJ1-1|-|TRBV29-1|TRBD1
TGCAGCGACTTACAGGGGAGCAGCTATGAAGCTTTCTTT
CSDLQGSSYEAFF
>TRBJ1-5|few|TRBV20-1|-
TGCAGTGCTACATTTCAAGCGGATCAGCCCCAGCATTTT
CSATFQADQPQHF
>TRBJ2-1|-|TRBV27|-
TGTGCCAGCAGTTTTAACCCCAGGGTCGACGAGTTCTTC
CASSFNPRVDEFF
>TRBJ2-3|few|TRBV10-3|-
TGTGCCATCAGTGAGTCTGGCGGAACGCAGTATTTT
CAISESGGTQYF
>TRBJ2-1|-|TRBV3-1|TRBD2
TGTGCCGGCAGACGAAGCGGGGGAAGGGGCAATGAGCAGTTCTTC
CAGRRSGGRGNEQFF
>TRBJ2-7|-|TRBV16|-
TGTGCCAGCAGCCAATACGGACAGCGCTACGAGCAGTACTTC
CASSQYGQRYEQYF
>TRBJ2-4|few|TRBV4-1|TRBD1
TGCGCCAGCAGAAGGACAGGGGCTCTAGCCAAAAACATTCAGTACTTC
CASRRTGALAKNIQYF
>TRBJ2-5|once|TRBV20-1|TRBD2
TGCAGTGCTAGAGCTAGCGGCCGGGGAGAGACCCAGTACTTC
CSARASGRGETQYF
>TRBJ2-5|-|TRBV20-1|TRBD2
TGCAGTGCTAGATTACGAGGGACTAGCGGGACCGGGGAGCAGTACTTC
CSARLRGTSGTGEQYF
>TRBJ1-2|-|TRBV20-1|-
TGCAGTGCTAAACCGACGGCTACCCACTATGGCTACACCTTC
CSAKPTATHYGYTF
>TRBJ2-1|-|TRBV10-3|TRBD1
TGTGCCATCAGAGGGACAGTTTTGAGGTCCTACAATGAGCAGTTCTTC
CAIRGTVLRSYNEQFF
>TRBJ2-7|few|TRBV20-1|-
TGCAGTGCTAGAGTGGGGGAACTCGAGCAGTACTTC
CSARVGELEQYF
>TRBJ1-1|once|TRBV7-9|TRBD1
TGTGCCAGCAGCTCGCCGCGACAGGGGAACACTGAAGCTTTCTTT
CASSSPRQGNTEAFF
>TRBJ2-1|few|TRBV30|TRBD2
TGTGCCTGGAGTATGACTAGCGGATCCTACAATGAGCAGTTCTTC
CAWSMTSGSYNEQFF